These T cell receptor beta chains were read from a single sample in a study of blood T cell repertoires in COVID-19. TCRdb's table, derived via immunoSEQ multiplex PCR, lists solely in-frame clones and lacks some. The sample gives over 150,000 clones, around nine tenths of which show up once; about 0.6% is in the top ten. Source material: peripheral blood. The receptors here all came from a man in his fifties or sixties with COVID-19, enrolled during active disease. Both conserved end residues are trimmed from each CDR3. Each record gives: clone size, V gene, J gene, CDR3 protein. Size tells how often a clone was seen (once, few, many) or the class of an expanded clone, and some rows leave it out.

clone_size: -
v_call: TRBV3-1/TRBV3-2
j_call: TRBJ2-1
cdr3_aa: ASSQDLRTSGDEQF

clone_size: -
v_call: TRBV6-2/TRBV6-3
j_call: TRBJ2-1
cdr3_aa: ASSYPIWKLGYDEQF

clone_size: few
v_call: TRBV4-3
j_call: TRBJ1-5
cdr3_aa: ASSRQYDQPQH

clone_size: -
v_call: TRBV5-4
j_call: TRBJ2-3
cdr3_aa: ASSLQGPTTDTQY

clone_size: -
v_call: TRBV28
j_call: TRBJ1-4
cdr3_aa: ASSLSPEKLF

clone_size: -
v_call: TRBV7-2
j_call: TRBJ1-3
cdr3_aa: ASSFYSRNTIY

clone_size: -
v_call: TRBV18
j_call: TRBJ2-7
cdr3_aa: ASSPVQGRSEQY

clone_size: once
v_call: TRBV7-9
j_call: TRBJ1-1
cdr3_aa: ASSQQGASTEAF

clone_size: once
v_call: TRBV2
j_call: TRBJ1-5
cdr3_aa: ASSGAGGQPQH

clone_size: -
v_call: TRBV18
j_call: TRBJ1-1
cdr3_aa: ASSPLNIGTGLPTEAF

clone_size: -
v_call: TRBV7-2
j_call: TRBJ1-2
cdr3_aa: ASSQNTGSVGYGYT

clone_size: -
v_call: TRBV5-5
j_call: TRBJ2-7
cdr3_aa: ASSLVQGGRDEQY

clone_size: -
v_call: TRBV19
j_call: TRBJ1-5
cdr3_aa: ASRGQGASRQPQH

clone_size: once
v_call: TRBV6-1
j_call: TRBJ1-2
cdr3_aa: ASSEPGQGDYGYT

clone_size: -
v_call: TRBV19
j_call: TRBJ2-7
cdr3_aa: ASSPRTGANEQY

clone_size: -
v_call: TRBV27
j_call: TRBJ2-1
cdr3_aa: ASSSPLFVRSSYNEQF

clone_size: -
v_call: TRBV30
j_call: TRBJ1-1
cdr3_aa: AWSVPGLPQEAF

clone_size: -
v_call: TRBV5-1
j_call: TRBJ2-6
cdr3_aa: ASSPKGHASSGANVLT

clone_size: -
v_call: TRBV28
j_call: TRBJ1-3
cdr3_aa: ASRENRGTSGNTIY

clone_size: -
v_call: TRBV19
j_call: TRBJ1-2
cdr3_aa: ASSERTGVYGYT

clone_size: once
v_call: TRBV30
j_call: TRBJ2-7
cdr3_aa: AWRGQGLGEQY

clone_size: -
v_call: TRBV7-3
j_call: TRBJ2-1
cdr3_aa: ASSQDVEAGGQF